This T cell receptor (beta chain) is drawn from a study of T-cell memory formation after mild COVID-19. Looking at the study overall: The two donors had largely donor-specific TCR clusters. General study points: In pre-infection memory, a portion of responding clones appeared, which suggested that cross-reactive memory joined.

From 5'RACE with constant-segment primers came TCR alpha and TCR beta cDNA libraries that carried sample barcodes and UMIs. TCRdb reprocessed the 5' RACE reads with MiXCR, giving one entry per CDR3 protein. Here the sample spans under 250,000 distinct CDR3 sequences, about 10% being singletons. A word on this clonotype: Its antigen is unidentified.

This CDR3 has 14 residues. Germline trimming cut 0 bases from V and 11 bases from J; bases unmatched to any gene: 10. Germline CDR1 SGHRS, CDR2 YFSETQ. The sequenced material came from PBMCs or a T cell subset sorted from them (not recorded which). The chain combines TRBV5-1 with TRBJ1-1, with TRBD1 matching over 7 bases. The origin of this receptor is a young man who had mild COVID-19 (a few samples of this study predate the infection). Cell type and time point are not known. CDR3 DNA sequence: TGCGCCAGCAGCTTGGGCAGCGCCGTCAGGGGGGCTTTCTTT. Encoded protein: CASSLGSAVRGAFF.